The 28 T cell receptor beta chains below were found in one sample sequenced in a study of blood T cell repertoires in COVID-19. Libraries were prepared by immunoSEQ multiplex PCR; TCRdb keeps only in-frame clonotypes and omits some of them. The sample lists about 280,000 clones, 86% seen once, with roughly 8% in the top ten. Sequencing used peripheral blood. The receptors were gathered from a man aged 35-49 years with active or convalescent COVID-19.

This sequence joins TRBV27 and TRBJ2-7; tentatively, D is TRBD2 (5 bases). Looked up from germline, CDR1 is MNHEY and CDR2 is SMNVEV (reference sequence). There are 12 residues in the CDR3. V was clipped by 11 bases and J by 6 bases, with 17 bases between them. The CDR3 loop is CASAALRGEQYF. The CDR3, as DNA: TGTGCCTCAGCGGCCCTCCGGGGCGAGCAGTACTTC.

This sequence joins TRBV10-1 and TRBJ2-4; a weak D match, TRBD2 (6 bases). CDR3 size: 15 residues. The germline CDR1 and CDR2 sequences are WNHNN and SYGVQD (reference sequence). The V gene lost 2 bases and the J gene lost 3 bases, with 11 bases spanning the gap. In DNA form, the CDR3 reads TGCGCCAGCAGTGAGGGGGGGAATGGCAAAAACATTCAGTACTTC. This translates into CASSEGGNGKNIQYF.

Comments on this clone: Germline and junction disagree at one end, which may indicate a read error. The chain is built from TRBV29-1 and TRBJ1-2; 7 nucleotides align to TRBD1. Germline V gene data show CDR1 as SQVTM and CDR2 as ANQGSEA. This CDR3 contains 12 residues. The CDR3 DNA reads TGCAGCGCCCGACAGGGAAGATATGACTACACCTTC. It specifies CSARQGRYDYTF.

The chain recombines TRBV9 with TRBJ2-1; 10 bases are a match to TRBD2. The junction had 4 bases not matched to a gene; V was cut back by 2 bases and J by 5 bases. The germline V gene encodes CDR1 SGDLS and CDR2 YYNGEE. CDR3 length: 15 amino acids. CDR3 amino acids: CASSVGTSENNEQFF. CDR3 in DNA: TGTGCCAGCAGCGTTGGGACTAGCGAAAACAATGAGCAGTTCTTC.

This chain uses TRBV18 with TRBJ2-3, with D maybe TRBD2 (6 bases). The germline V gene encodes CDR1 KGHSH and CDR2 LQKENI. With 2 bases removed from V and 2 bases from J, the gap between germline ends came to 8 bases. This CDR3 region has 14 residues. The CDR3, as DNA: TGTGCCAGCTCACCAAGGGAGGCCACAGATACGCAGTATTTT. Translating it yields CASSPREATDTQYF.

This chain connects TRBV18 to TRBJ1-4; D ambiguous. Between the trimmed V and J ends, which lost 2 bases and 0 bases, there was a span of 7 bases. The CDR3 is made up of 15 amino acids. The germline V gene encodes CDR1 KGHSH and CDR2 LQKENI. The CDR3 nucleotides read TGTGCCAGCTCACCATACGGTTCAACTAATGAAAAACTGTTTTTT. Encoded protein: CASSPYGSTNEKLFF.

The chain's CDR3 is CASNLIAGGTYEQYF. The CDR3 region has the DNA TGTGCCAGCAATCTAATAGCGGGAGGAACTTACGAGCAGTACTTC. The chain combines TRBV6-5 with TRBJ2-7; the match to TRBD2 covers 10 bases. Germline V gives CDR1 MNHEY, CDR2 SVGAGI. V lost 7 bases to trimming and J lost 4 bases; unmatched junction nucleotides: 10. CDR3 length: 15 residues.

The chain employs TRBV5-4 and TRBJ2-7; 8 bases line up with TRBD2. Germline values: CDR1 SGHNT, CDR2 YYREEE (reference sequence). This CDR3 is built from 14 residues. The ends lost 3 bases at V and 6 bases at J; junction bases unmatched: 8. The CDR3 DNA reads as TGTGCCAGCAGCTCGGGGGGGATCCCCTTCGAGCAGTACTTC. It is translated as CASSSGGIPFEQYF.

The chain couples TRBV5-6 to TRBJ2-5, with D possibly matching TRBD2 (6 bases). The CDR3 covers 13 residues. V was pared by 1 base and J by 4 bases, with 8 bases between. CDR1 SGHDT and CDR2 YYEEEE come from the germline V gene. CDR3 sequence: CASSLRAGETQYF. In DNA form, the CDR3 reads TGTGCCAGCAGCTTGAGAGCGGGAGAGACCCAGTACTTC. The whole variable domain, remainder taken from reference TRBV5-6 and TRBJ2-5, is DAGVTQSPTHLIKTRGQQVTLRCSPKSGHDTVSWYQQALGQGPQFIFQYYEEEERQRGNFPDRFSGHQFPNYSSELNVNALLLGDSALYLCASSLRAGETQYFGPGTRLLVL.

The genes are TRBV19 and TRBJ1-2; D unresolved. The CDR3 is 12 residues long. Looked up from germline, CDR1 is LNHDA and CDR2 is SQIVND (reference sequence). The V end was cut by 3 bases, the J end by 11 bases, with 13 bases between. CDR3: CASSISGRNYTF. As DNA, the CDR3 is TGTGCCAGTAGTATTTCCGGCAGGAATTACACCTTC.

The chain links TRBV7-9 to TRBJ1-4; 8 bases are a match to TRBD1. CDR3 size: 18 residues. Per germline, CDR1 SEHNR and CDR2 FQNEAQ (reference sequence). The ends lost 2 bases at V and 6 bases at J; junction bases unmatched: 14. The CDR3 region has the DNA TGTGCCAGCAGCTTACCCGACCCCCGGACAGGGCTGGATGAAAAACTGTTTTTT. Translation gives CASSLPDPRTGLDEKLFF.

The V gene is TRBV19, the J gene TRBJ2-7; 8 bases are shared with TRBD2. The CDR3 runs to 13 residues. The trim removed 4 bases at V and 3 bases at J, leaving 2 bases unmatched. CDR1 LNHDA and CDR2 SQIVND come from the germline V gene (reference sequence). CDR3 DNA: TGTGCCAGTAGTACAACTAGCGGCTACGAGCAGTACTTC. Its protein is CASSTTSGYEQYF.

This clone has just a few counts. This rearrangement joins TRBV5-1 to TRBJ1-6; D not resolved. The CDR3 length is 14 residues. Germline V gives CDR1 SGHRS, CDR2 YFSETQ. Trimming removed 0 bases from V and 8 bases from J, with 9 bases in between. CDR3 amino acids: CASSLGESDSPLHF. In nucleotides, the CDR3 is TGCGCCAGCAGCTTGGGGGAGTCGGATTCACCCCTCCACTTT.

The V gene is TRBV4-2, the J gene TRBJ2-6, with TRBD1 identical over 7 bases. Unmatched junction bases numbered 6, after V lost 3 bases and J lost 4 bases. The CDR3 spans 16 residues. Germline loops: CDR1 LGHNA, CDR2 YNFKEQ. The CDR3 region is CASSQETGTGANVLTF. CDR3 nucleotides: TGTGCCAGCAGCCAGGAGACAGGGACCGGGGCCAACGTCCTGACTTTC.

V is TRBV10-1 and J is TRBJ1-1; possibly TRBD1 for D (5 bases). The CDR3 is made up of 13 amino acids. The germline V gene has CDR1 WNHNN and CDR2 SYGVQD (reference sequence). Trimming took off 6 bases at V and 0 bases at J, with 8 bases between the two ends. DNA of the CDR3: TGCGCCAGCAGCCGACAGATGAACACTGAAGCTTTCTTT. The encoded protein is CASSRQMNTEAFF.

This chain links TRBV28 with TRBJ1-4; 8 nucleotides agree with TRBD1. The CDR3 is 14 amino acids. From germline, CDR1 is MDHEN and CDR2 SYDVKM. The V segment lost 5 bases and the J segment 4 bases; nucleotides outside the gene matches: 3. The CDR3 DNA is TGTGCCAGCAGTAACAGGGGGGTTAATGAAAAACTGTTTTTT. Protein product: CASSNRGVNEKLFF.

The V gene is TRBV19, the J gene TRBJ2-1, with 10 bases aligning to TRBD2. J lost 5 bases, V lost 1 base, and 8 bases had no gene match. The CDR3 length is 17 residues. Germline CDR1 LNHDA, CDR2 SQIVND (reference sequence). CDR3 sequence (DNA): TGTGCCAGTAGTATAGGGGGGCTAGCGGGAGCGAACAATGAGCAGTTCTTC. Residues: CASSIGGLAGANNEQFF.

This chain connects TRBV7-9 to TRBJ1-5; possibly TRBD1 for D (5 bases). This CDR3 has 16 residues. V was trimmed by 5 bases and J by 0 bases, leaving 14 bases between them. Germline V lookup: CDR1 SEHNR, CDR2 FQNEAQ (reference sequence). Written as DNA, the CDR3 is TGTGCCAGCAGCGGGAGGGGAAGTAATAGCAATCAGCCCCAGCATTTT. Translation gives CASSGRGSNSNQPQHF. Complete variable domain (other parts from reference TRBV7-9 and TRBJ1-5): DTGVSQNPRHKITKRGQNVTFRCDPISEHNRLYWYRQTLGQGPEFLTYFQNEAQLEKSRLLSDRFSAERPKGSFSTLEIQRTEQGDSAMYLCASSGRGSNSNQPQHFGDGTRLSIL.

The V and J genes are TRBV19 and TRBJ2-7, with D possibly being TRBD2 (5 bases). From germline, CDR1 is LNHDA and CDR2 SQIVND (reference sequence). Trimming removed 5 bases from V and 0 bases from J, with 23 bases in between. The CDR3 is 18 amino acids. This CDR3 reads CASSPDWRQLLSSYEQYF. CDR3 DNA sequence: TGTGCCAGTAGTCCCGACTGGAGGCAATTGTTAAGCTCCTACGAGCAGTACTTC.

V usage is TRBV7-5 and J usage is TRBJ2-5; no check of the table's D call, TRBD2, against the DNA was made. TRBV7-5 is noted as a pseudogene. This CDR3 is built from 16 residues. The CDR3 protein is CVRSPPLAGGRETQYF. For the CDR3, the DNA is TGTGTCAGAAGCCCCCCTCTAGCGGGAGGGCGCGAGACCCAGTACTTC.

Comment on this clone: This sample includes further DNA sequences coding for the same CDR3. The chain couples TRBV5-1 to TRBJ2-3; no clear D. V was pared by 0 bases and J by 5 bases, with 4 bases between. CDR3 length: 12 residues. Per the germline V gene, CDR1 is SGHRS and CDR2 is YFSETQ. CDR3 amino acids: CASSLAVDTQYF. Here the CDR3 DNA reads TGCGCCAGCAGCTTGGCCGTAGATACGCAGTATTTT.

The rearrangement joins TRBV29-1 to TRBJ1-6; 11 nucleotides match TRBD1. With 6 bases clipped from V and 9 bases from J, the junction kept 7 bases outside the gene matches. Per the germline V gene, CDR1 is SQVTM and CDR2 is ANQGSEA. The CDR3 has 14 residues. The CDR3 nucleotides read TGCAGCGTCGCCCAGGGGACAGGGGGTTCACCCCTCCACTTT. Translating gives CSVAQGTGGSPLHF.

The chain combines TRBV3-1 (or the pseudogene TRBV3-2) with TRBJ2-3; 7 nucleotides agree with TRBD2. Germline CDR1 is LGHDT and CDR2 is YNNKEL (reference sequence). The V gene end was trimmed by 1 base and the J gene end by 6 bases; junction bases not matched to a gene: 10. The CDR3 has 16 amino acids. Here the CDR3 DNA reads TGTGCCAGCAGCCAAGGTCTGGCGGGAGCCGTGGATACGCAGTATTTT. Its translation is CASSQGLAGAVDTQYF.

The V call is TRBV10-3, the J call TRBJ2-1, with D hard to call. Germline V gives CDR1 ENHRY, CDR2 SYGVKD. Trimming shortened V by 5 bases and J by 4 bases, and 15 bases separated the two germline ends. This CDR3 spans 15 amino acids. The CDR3 sequence is CAISTQGGIYNEQFF. DNA of the CDR3: TGTGCCATCAGTACCCAAGGCGGTATATACAATGAGCAGTTCTTC.

This clone was picked up one time. The chain has TRBV25-1 and TRBJ2-6; TRBD2 is a possible D gene (6 bases). The CDR3 is made up of 18 amino acids. V was trimmed by 4 bases and J by 2 bases, leaving 18 bases between them. Germline V gene data show CDR1 as MGHDK and CDR2 as SYGVNS. CDR3 in DNA: TGTGCCAGCAGTGCTAGCGATGGAGGGTTCGCTGGGGCCAACGTCCTGACTTTC. Amino acids: CASSASDGGFAGANVLTF.

This clone has just one count. The V gene is TRBV28, the J gene TRBJ1-2, with 7 bases that match TRBD1. The CDR3 is 13 amino acids. J lost 8 bases, V lost 4 bases, and 7 bases had no gene match. Germline CDR1 MDHEN, CDR2 SYDVKM. The CDR3 DNA reads TGTGCCAGCAGTTCTAAGACAGGGTACGGCTACACCTTC. As protein: CASSSKTGYGYTF.

The gene calls are TRBV7-2 and TRBJ2-7; the D is unclear. Between the trimmed V and J ends, which lost 5 bases and 6 bases, there was a span of 17 bases. Germline CDR1 reads SGHTA; CDR2 reads FQGNSA. The CDR3 spans 14 residues. This chain's CDR3 is CASSSEDGFSEQYF. DNA for the CDR3: TGTGCCAGCAGCAGCGAAGATGGTTTCAGCGAGCAGTACTTC.

The genes are TRBV3-1 (or the pseudogene TRBV3-2) and TRBJ2-5; 12 bases map to TRBD1. There are 15 residues in the CDR3. The V segment lost 8 bases and the J segment 7 bases; nucleotides outside the gene matches: 11. Germline CDR1 reads LGHDT; CDR2 reads YNNKEL (reference sequence). Written as DNA, the CDR3 is TGTGCCAGCTCCCGCCGGGACAGGGGGCAGGGGACCCAGTACTTC. Its protein product is CASSRRDRGQGTQYF.